A single sample gave rise to the 28 T cell receptor beta chains below, sequenced in a study of cytomegalovirus exposure and HLA in healthy donors. The method was immunoSEQ multiplex PCR; TCRdb's version includes in-frame clones alone and lacks a portion of them. The table shows 100,000 to 150,000 clones, with approximately 92% occurring only once. Sample: PBMCs. These receptor sequences come from a woman aged 18-29 years in good health and CMV-seronegative.

V usage is TRBV15 and J usage is TRBJ1-6; D possibly corresponds to TRBD1 (6 bases). CDR3 length: 19 amino acids. Trimming cost V 3 bases and J 10 bases, with 28 bases left between them. Germline loops: CDR1 LNHNV, CDR2 YYDKDF (reference sequence). The DNA of the CDR3 is TGTGCCACCAGCAGTAAAACAGGGACCCGGGTGCCCTCTTACTCACCCCTCCACTTT. Amino acid sequence: CATSSKTGTRVPSYSPLHF. Looking up the rest from reference TRBV15 and TRBJ1-6 gives the full variable domain: DAMVIQNPRYQVTQFGKPVTLSCSQTLNHNVMYWYQQKSSQAPKLLFHYYDKDFNNEADTPDNFQSRRPNTSFCFLDIRSPGLGDTAMYLCATSSKTGTRVPSYSPLHFGNGTRLTVT.

The J gene is TRBJ2-1, the V gene TRBV7-2; 12 bases fit TRBD2. The junction had 11 bases not matched to a gene; V was cut back by 1 base and J by 10 bases. Per the germline V gene, CDR1 is SGHTA and CDR2 is FQGNSA. This CDR3 contains 17 residues. The CDR3 coding sequence is TGTGCCAGCAGCTTAGGAGAGGGGCTAGCGGGGGGGCACGAGCAGTTCTTC. Its protein is CASSLGEGLAGGHEQFF. The whole variable domain, remainder taken from reference TRBV7-2 and TRBJ2-1, is GAGVSQSPSNKVTEKGKDVELRCDPISGHTALYWYRQSLGQGLEFLIYFQGNSAPDKSGLPSDRFSAERTGGSVSTLTIQRTQQEDSAVYLCASSLGEGLAGGHEQFFGPGTRLTVL.

This chain's CDR3 is CSVADRGQETQYF. CDR3 in DNA: TGCAGCGTTGCTGACAGGGGACAAGAGACCCAGTACTTC. The gene calls are TRBV29-1 and TRBJ2-5; 8 nucleotides line up with TRBD1. The CDR3 contains 13 residues. V trimming: 4 bases; J trimming: 2 bases; junction bases outside the gene matches: 3. The V gene's germline CDR1 is SQVTM and CDR2 ANQGSEA.

The rearrangement links TRBV7-6 to TRBJ2-5; TRBD1 agrees at 9 bases. The CDR3 sequence is 15 residues long. With V trimmed by 3 bases and J by 5 bases, 7 bases remained unmatched. Germline-derived CDR1 and CDR2 are SGHVS and FNYEAQ. The CDR3 coding sequence is TGTGCCAGCAGCTTGGGACAGGGTTCCCCTGAGACCCAGTACTTC. Amino acids: CASSLGQGSPETQYF.

In its sample, this clone was seen a few times. CDR3 DNA sequence: TGTGCCAGCAGTCTTCGCCCCAGGGGTGGCTACACCTTC. It yields the protein CASSLRPRGGYTF. V and J are TRBV25-1 and TRBJ1-2; D is perhaps TRBD1 (6 bases). In germline, CDR1 is MGHDK, CDR2 SYGVNS. The V gene lost 5 bases and the J gene lost 7 bases, with 14 bases spanning the gap. This CDR3 has 13 residues.

The rearrangement joins TRBV5-6 to TRBJ2-7; possibly TRBD2 for D (6 bases). Per germline, CDR1 SGHDT and CDR2 YYEEEE. The ends were cut back, 4 bases at V and 2 bases at J, with 22 bases in the middle. The CDR3 has 17 residues. The CDR3 region has the DNA TGTGCCAGCAGCGGGGAATGGATCGCGGGGAGTACCTACGAGCAGTACTTC. It yields the protein CASSGEWIAGSTYEQYF.

The genes are TRBV28 and TRBJ2-2; D remains unclear. The CDR3 runs 13 residues. Trimming took off 5 bases at V and 5 bases at J, with 9 bases between the two ends. Per germline, CDR1 MDHEN and CDR2 SYDVKM. The CDR3 protein is CASSRSRTGELFF. The CDR3 nucleotides are TGTGCCAGCAGTCGTAGCCGAACCGGGGAGCTGTTTTTT.

The V call is TRBV19, the J call TRBJ2-7; 8 bases fit TRBD2. CDR3 length equals 13 residues. J gave up 3 bases and V 5 bases, and 3 bases lay outside the gene matches. CDR1 is LNHDA and CDR2 is SQIVND in the germline V gene (reference sequence). CDR3 amino acids: CASSFGGGYEQYF. The DNA for the CDR3 is TGTGCCAGTAGTTTCGGGGGGGGCTACGAGCAGTACTTC.

This rearrangement joins TRBV5-6 to TRBJ1-2, with 8 bases that match TRBD1. This CDR3 is built from 13 residues. The V gene end was trimmed by 3 bases and the J gene end by 9 bases; junction bases not matched to a gene: 7. The germline gives CDR1 SGHDT, CDR2 YYEEEE. In DNA form, the CDR3 reads TGTGCCAGCAGCTACGACAGGGGCCCCCGCTACACCTTC. Encoded protein: CASSYDRGPRYTF.

V is TRBV11-2 and J is TRBJ2-2; D may be TRBD1 (5 bases). The length of the CDR3 is 15 residues. Trimming removed 2 bases at V and 6 bases at J, with 13 bases between. Germline V gene sequence: CDR1 SGHAT, CDR2 FQNNGV. The CDR3 loop reads CASSLSPGQAGELFF. The CDR3 DNA reads as TGTGCCAGCAGCTTATCCCCAGGGCAGGCCGGGGAGCTGTTTTTT.

This clone came up a few times. The rearrangement links TRBV11-2 to TRBJ1-1; weak D call: TRBD1 (6 bases). Trimming shortened V by 1 base and J by 4 bases, and 10 bases separated the two germline ends. Per germline, CDR1 SGHAT and CDR2 FQNNGV. There are 14 residues in the CDR3. CDR3 bases: TGTGCCAGCAGCTTAGGCGACAGGATCACTGAAGCTTTCTTT. This gives the protein CASSLGDRITEAFF.

The V gene is TRBV5-1, the J gene TRBJ2-4, with D tentatively TRBD1 (7 bases). The V gene's germline CDR1 is SGHRS and CDR2 YFSETQ. With 4 bases removed from V and 8 bases from J, the gap between germline ends came to 16 bases. The length of the CDR3 is 14 residues. The CDR3 DNA reads TGCGCCAGCAGCATAGGACTAACAGGGGACATTCAGTACTTC. It is translated as CASSIGLTGDIQYF.

This clone was seen more than once but under ten times. This chain uses TRBV5-1 with TRBJ1-2; D is unresolved. Germline V gene lookup returns CDR1 SGHRS and CDR2 YFSETQ. The V end was cut by 0 bases, the J end by 5 bases, with 8 bases between. The CDR3 covers 13 residues. The CDR3 region is CASSLDGEYGYTF. DNA of the CDR3: TGCGCCAGCAGCTTGGATGGGGAGTATGGCTACACCTTC.

This sequence joins TRBV30 and TRBJ1-1, with 9 bases matching TRBD1. This CDR3 contains 13 residues. Germline V lookup: CDR1 GTSNPN, CDR2 SVGIG (reference sequence). Trimming took 2 bases from V and 3 from J; bases not matched to a gene: 1. The CDR3: CAWSRTGDTEAFF. The CDR3 DNA follows: TGTGCCTGGAGTAGGACAGGGGACACTGAAGCTTTCTTT.

The chain is built from TRBV10-3 and TRBJ1-1; D might be TRBD1 (6 bases). CDR3 length equals 13 residues. Between the trimmed V and J ends, which lost 6 bases and 2 bases, there was a span of 10 bases. Germline assignment: CDR1 ENHRY and CDR2 SYGVKD. The CDR3 DNA reads as TGTGCCATCAGCATACAGGGAAACACTGAAGCTTTCTTT. Its protein product is CAISIQGNTEAFF.

CDR3 sequence reads: CASSYRSKQYF. CDR3 DNA: TGTGCCAGCAGTTATCGGTCAAAGCAGTACTTC. This rearrangement joins TRBV6-6 to TRBJ2-7; D not resolved. Germline CDR1 reads MNHNY; CDR2 reads SVGAGI (reference sequence). The CDR3 length is 11 residues. The germline V and J ends were trimmed by 3 bases and 8 bases, with 8 bases remaining between them.

V and J are TRBV4-2 and TRBJ2-7; 11 bases are a match to TRBD2. J gave up 5 bases and V 1 base, and 7 bases lay outside the gene matches. From germline, CDR1 is LGHNA and CDR2 YNFKEQ. CDR3 size: 16 residues. CDR3 in amino acids: CASSQAQLAGVNEQYF. Here the CDR3 DNA reads TGTGCCAGCAGCCAAGCCCAACTAGCGGGAGTAAACGAGCAGTACTTC.

The chain recombines TRBV5-1 with TRBJ2-1, with 11 bases lining up with TRBD2. The length of the CDR3 is 16 residues. V lost 0 bases and J lost 6; bases outside the gene matches: 5. Looked up from germline, CDR1 is SGHRS and CDR2 is YFSETQ. Here the CDR3 reads CASSLAGTSGPNEQFF. DNA for the CDR3: TGCGCCAGCAGCTTGGCCGGGACTAGCGGCCCCAATGAGCAGTTCTTC. Filled out from reference TRBV5-1 and TRBJ2-1, the complete variable domain reads KAGVTQTPRYLIKTRGQQVTLSCSPISGHRSVSWYQQTPGQGLQFLFEYFSETQRNKGNFPGRFSGRQFSNSRSEMNVSTLELGDSALYLCASSLAGTSGPNEQFFGPGTRLTVL.

The genes are TRBV4-3 and TRBJ2-4, with 7 nucleotides matching TRBD2. Germline V gives CDR1 LGHNA, CDR2 YSLEER. This CDR3 has 16 residues. With 0 bases clipped from V and 7 bases from J, the junction kept 9 bases outside the gene matches. For the CDR3, the DNA is TGCGCCAGCAGCCAAGATTGGCGGGGGAGTGGGAACATTCAGTACTTC. This encodes CASSQDWRGSGNIQYF.

The rearrangement joins TRBV19 to TRBJ2-1; TRBD1 matches at 8 bases. With V trimmed by 6 bases and J by 6 bases, 19 bases remained unmatched. The CDR3 is 18 residues long. The germline CDR1 and CDR2 sequences are LNHDA and SQIVND (reference sequence). The CDR3 coding sequence is TGTGCCAGTAGCATGCAGGACAGGGTAGACTTTTTCATCAATGAGCAGTTCTTC. This translates into CASSMQDRVDFFINEQFF.

This sequence joins TRBV7-8 and TRBJ2-7, with a tentative D call TRBD1 (6 bases). The germline gives CDR1 SGHVS, CDR2 FQNEAQ. The CDR3 sequence is 16 residues long. Trimming removed 5 bases at V and 7 bases at J, with 24 bases between. DNA for the CDR3: TGTGCCAGCAGCCGTAGACGGGACATACCCTCGCGGGAGCAGTACTTC. It yields the protein CASSRRRDIPSREQYF. Together with reference TRBV7-8 and TRBJ2-7, the CDR3 gives the full variable domain: GAGVSQSPRYKVAKRGQDVALRCDPISGHVSLFWYQQALGQGPEFLTYFQNEAQLDKSGLPSDRFFAERPEGSVSTLKIQRTQQEDSAVYLCASSRRRDIPSREQYFGPGTRLTVT.

This clone was detected only a few times. V is TRBV2 and J is TRBJ1-2; D possibly corresponds to TRBD1 (5 bases). The CDR3 is 13 residues long. Trimming removed 4 bases at V and 4 bases at J, with 10 bases between. Germline CDR1 is SNHLY and CDR2 is FYNNEI. The CDR3 nucleotides are TGTGCCAGCAGTGCGGGGGAAGGCTATGGCTACACCTTC. This gives the protein CASSAGEGYGYTF.

CDR3 residues: CASSLVSGELFF. The CDR3 DNA reads as TGCGCCAGCAGCTTAGTTAGCGGGGAGCTGTTTTTT. The V and J genes are TRBV5-1 and TRBJ2-2; D gene ambiguous. The ends were cut back, 2 bases at V and 7 bases at J, with 6 bases in the middle. The CDR3 spans 12 residues. CDR1 and CDR2 (germline): SGHRS, YFSETQ.

V gene TRBV9 combines with J gene TRBJ2-5; 10 bases line up with TRBD2. This CDR3 comprises 16 residues. J lost 1 base, V lost 0 bases, and 3 bases had no gene match. Germline lookup yields CDR1 SGDLS and CDR2 YYNGEE. The DNA for the CDR3 is TGTGCCAGCAGCGTAGGGGCTAGCGGGAGCCAAGAGACCCAGTACTTC. Protein sequence: CASSVGASGSQETQYF.

This clone was recorded once. The rearrangement links TRBV18 to TRBJ1-2, with a tentative D call TRBD1 (5 bases). CDR1 is KGHSH, CDR2 LQKENI, per germline. This CDR3 has 15 residues. Trimming cost V 5 bases and J 4 bases, with 17 bases left between them. This CDR3 is CASSSGGQDFYGYTF. Here the CDR3 DNA reads TGTGCCAGCTCATCGGGGGGTCAGGACTTCTATGGCTACACCTTC.

The V and J genes are TRBV2 and TRBJ2-6, with D perhaps TRBD1 (6 bases). Trimming pared 4 bases from V and 2 bases from J, leaving 9 bases between. CDR1 and CDR2 (germline): SNHLY, FYNNEI. There are 15 residues in the CDR3. CDR3 in DNA: TGTGCCAGCAGTGTTAGGGGGACTGGGGCCAACGTCCTGACTTTC. Its protein is CASSVRGTGANVLTF.

Comments on this clone: One junction end does not reproduce the germline sequence, and a read error may be involved. The chain combines TRBV15 with TRBJ2-7, with D unresolved. The germline V gene encodes CDR1 LNHNV and CDR2 YYDKDF (reference sequence). The CDR3 runs to 15 residues. The CDR3 DNA follows: TGTGCCACCAGCAGAGGAGGAAGTTCTTCCTTCGAGCAGTACTTC. As protein: CATSRGGSSSFEQYF. The whole variable domain, remainder taken from reference TRBV15 and TRBJ2-7, is DAMVIQNPRYQVTQFGKPVTLSCSQTLNHNVMYWYQQKSSQAPKLLFHYYDKDFNNEADTPDNFQSRRPNTSFCFLDIRSPGLGDTAMYLCATSRGGSSSFEQYFGPGTRLTVT.

This clone was detected once. The chain combines TRBV7-9 with TRBJ2-1, with TRBD2 matching over 7 bases. Germline V gene data show CDR1 as SEHNR and CDR2 as FQNEAQ (reference sequence). The CDR3 runs to 14 residues. The V gene end was trimmed by 4 bases and the J gene end by 6 bases; junction bases not matched to a gene: 6. The CDR3 loop is CASSSGGRPNEQFF. The DNA of the CDR3 is TGTGCCAGCAGCTCCGGGGGGAGGCCCAATGAGCAGTTCTTC.